The table lists the clone carrying this T cell receptor (beta chain) with many counts. Trimming took 5 bases from V and 2 from J; bases not matched to a gene: 5. The CDR3 has 14 amino acids. Germline V gene sequence: CDR1 SGHTA, CDR2 FQGNSA. The entry originates in a study of T cells in Graves' hyperthyroidism and ophthalmopathy. TCR beta CDR3 regions were amplified from RNA transcripts. TCR CDR3 regions were first amplified by RT-PCR with HTBI primers. TCRdb reanalysed the multiplex PCR reads using MiXCR and keeps one entry per CDR3 protein. The sample includes approximately 360,000 distinct CDR3 sequences, roughly 14% of them seen just once.

Sequencing used blood. The rearrangement joins TRBV7-2 to TRBJ2-5, with 7 positions matching TRBD2. This TCR was recovered from a young woman with Graves' hyperthyroidism that later progressed to Graves' ophthalmopathy. The CDR3 DNA sequence: TGTGCCAGCAGCCTCAGCGGGGCTCAAGAGACCCAGTACTTC. The encoded protein is CASSLSGAQETQYF.